One sample yielded the 6 T cell receptor beta chains listed below, sequenced in a study of shared clonotypes between healthy human individuals. Produced via immunoSEQ multiplex PCR; TCRdb's table is partial and in-frame only. The repertoire holds some 2.1 million clones, roughly 95% seen once, with more than 0.1% in the top ten. The sequenced sample was naive CD4+ T cells sorted from blood. Subset indicated: CD45RA+ positively selected. Receptor source: a man between 18 and 29 years old in good health.

This chain uses TRBV10-2 with TRBJ2-2, with 10 bases lining up with TRBD2. Unmatched junction bases numbered 4, after V lost 5 bases and J lost 4 bases. The CDR3 contains 15 residues. Per the germline V gene, CDR1 is WSHSY and CDR2 is SAAADI. The CDR3 sequence is CASSLSGRGTGELFF. The CDR3 nucleotides are TGCGCCAGCAGTTTAAGCGGGAGGGGCACCGGGGAGCTGTTTTTT.

This chain connects TRBV7-9 to TRBJ1-6; D remains ambiguous. CDR1 SEHNR and CDR2 FQNEAQ come from the germline V gene (reference sequence). Trimming took 7 bases from V and 6 from J, leaving 13 bases between them. The CDR3 runs 14 residues. As DNA, the CDR3 is TGTGCCAGCACCCCCGAACAGCTTAATTCACCCCTCCACTTT. The encoded protein is CASTPEQLNSPLHF. The whole variable domain, remainder taken from reference TRBV7-9 and TRBJ1-6, is DTGVSQNPRHKITKRGQNVTFRCDPISEHNRLYWYRQTLGQGPEFLTYFQNEAQLEKSRLLSDRFSAERPKGSFSTLEIQRTEQGDSAMYLCASTPEQLNSPLHFGNGTRLTVT.

The V gene is TRBV18, the J gene TRBJ2-7; 10 bases line up with TRBD2. Germline loops: CDR1 KGHSH, CDR2 LQKENI. The CDR3 extends over 15 amino acids. The trim removed 1 base at V and 5 bases at J, leaving 5 bases unmatched. CDR3 nucleotide sequence: TGTGCCAGCTCACCACGAGCGGGGGGGCTAAACGAGCAGTACTTC. It yields the protein CASSPRAGGLNEQYF. The full variable domain, rest sourced from reference TRBV18 and TRBJ2-7, is NAGVMQNPRHLVRRRGQEARLRCSPMKGHSHVYWYRQLPEEGLKFMVYLQKENIIDESGMPKERFSAEFPKEGPSILRIQQVVRGDSAAYFCASSPRAGGLNEQYFGPGTRLTVT.

Details on this clone: This sample includes further DNA sequences coding for the same CDR3. CDR3 in amino acids: CASSLDGNYGYTF. The CDR3 coding sequence is TGTGCCAGCAGTTTGGACGGCAACTATGGCTACACCTTC. V and J are TRBV6-6 and TRBJ1-2; D uncertain. The germline V gene has CDR1 MNHNY and CDR2 SVGAGI (reference sequence). Trimming pared 4 bases from V and 2 bases from J, leaving 8 bases between. This CDR3 is 13 amino acids long.

The chain couples TRBV5-4 to TRBJ1-2; the match to TRBD1 covers 11 bases. The CDR3 runs to 16 residues. The junction had 9 bases not matched to a gene; V was cut back by 0 bases and J by 8 bases. Germline loops: CDR1 SGHNT, CDR2 YYREEE (reference sequence). The DNA for the CDR3 is TGTGCCAGCAGCTTGGCTCTGACGGACAGGGGGCAAGGCTACACCTTC. Its translation: CASSLALTDRGQGYTF.

The V and J genes are TRBV14 and TRBJ2-1, with D uncertain. Germline lookup yields CDR1 SGHDN and CDR2 FVKESK. Trimming cost V 1 base and J 10 bases, with 11 bases left between them. The CDR3 covers 13 residues. CDR3 bases: TGTGCCAGCAGCCAAGTAGGGTTCCGAGAGCAGTTCTTC. Its protein product is CASSQVGFREQFF.